A single sample is the source of the 3 T cell receptor beta chains below, sequenced in a study of blood T cell repertoires in COVID-19. Only in-frame clones appear in the TCRdb table, and some are missing; sequencing was by immunoSEQ multiplex PCR. In the table there are about 200,000 clones, roughly four fifths of which are singletons. Sequenced input: peripheral blood. The origin of the receptors is an elderly woman with COVID-19, enrolled during active disease.

The rearrangement uses TRBV6-1 and TRBJ1-1; TRBD1 matches 10 bases. There are 15 residues in the CDR3. Germline lookup yields CDR1 MNHNS and CDR2 SASEGT. The ends lost 2 bases at V and 5 bases at J; junction bases unmatched: 5. CDR3 in amino acids: CASSEKRTGGTEAFF. The CDR3, as DNA: TGTGCCAGCAGTGAAAAAAGGACAGGGGGGACTGAAGCTTTCTTT.

This chain links TRBV27 with TRBJ1-4, with D hard to call. Trimming stripped 6 bases from V and 0 bases from J, with 5 bases between. The CDR3 consists of 13 residues. In germline, CDR1 is MNHEY, CDR2 SMNVEV (reference sequence). The CDR3 DNA follows: TGTGCCAGCAGGCGCTCAACTAATGAAAAACTGTTTTTT. It yields the protein CASRRSTNEKLFF.

The rearrangement links TRBV28 to TRBJ2-3; the match to TRBD1 covers 7 bases. Germline CDR1 MDHEN, CDR2 SYDVKM. V gave up 7 bases and J gave up 0 bases; unmatched junction bases: 10. This CDR3 has 16 residues. CDR3 protein: CASNSGWGQSTDTQYF. Here the CDR3 DNA reads TGTGCCAGCAACTCCGGGTGGGGACAGAGCACAGATACGCAGTATTTT.